Listed below are T cell receptor beta chains from one sample, sequenced in a study of graft-versus-host responses after intestinal transplantation. The data were produced by immunoSEQ multiplex PCR, yet TCRdb's version contains in-frame clones alone and is incomplete. The table includes about 82,000 clones, approximately 90% detected once. For these receptors, no antigen is known. Sequencing used unstimulated CD4+ T cells sorted from spleen or lymph node cells, obtained before transplant. All receptors derive from a human donor who was the organ donor for an intestinal transplant. CDR3s include the opening cysteine and the closing phenylalanine or tryptophan.

v_call,cdr3_aa
TRBV25-1,CASSESQRGFTDTQYF
TRBV18,CASSSSSGGYTGELFF
TRBV20-1,CSASRQGHFTF
TRBV28,CAISGGPNEKLFF
TRBV19,CASTAGGPLWFNEQFF
TRBV6-5,CASRAGLAGFYEQYF
TRBV27,CATRDRVGDTQYF
TRBV7-3,CASRKQGVNTDTQYF
TRBV6-1,CASAGPYSNQPQHF
TRBV5-1,CASSFSRAPYGYTF
TRBV7-2,CASSLTSGGEEQYF
TRBV4-2,CASSQDYHSSIGYTF
TRBV6-1,CASSELGMTNLGYTF
TRBV19,CASAGASTDTQYF
TRBV5-7,CASSLGAVFLNTEAFF
TRBV7-3,CASSLPGQGNTDTQYF
TRBV6-6,CAGRTSRGYTF
TRBV9,CASTRQVYPPFF
TRBV5-1,CASSLGGTSPYEQYF